A selection of T cell receptor beta chains follows, all from one sample in a study of blood T cell repertoires in COVID-19. Assay used: immunoSEQ multiplex PCR; TCRdb lists only in-frame clones, some missing. In the table there are about 140,000 clones, 65% to 80% of which are singletons. Sequencing used peripheral blood. Receptor source: a man in his sixties with acute or convalescent COVID-19. Both conserved end residues are trimmed from each CDR3. Fields, in order: clone size, J gene, V gene, CDR3 protein. Only some rows state a clone size, as once, few, many or a class for expanded clones.

>.|TRBJ2-5|TRBV5-1
ASSLENTQETQY
>few|TRBJ2-7|TRBV28
ASGKGSGSYEQY
>.|TRBJ1-6|TRBV3-1/TRBV3-2
ASSQTGNSPLH
>.|TRBJ1-2|TRBV5-6
ASSLRGSNYGYT
>.|TRBJ1-2|TRBV11-2
ASSLGTTNYGYT
>.|TRBJ1-1|TRBV5-1
ASSGRQGNTEAF
>.|TRBJ1-5|TRBV6-1
ASSAPPTGGGQPQH
>.|TRBJ1-5|TRBV6-2/TRBV6-3
ASSGTGNQPQH
>.|TRBJ2-2|TRBV3-1/TRBV3-2
ASSGVGGSRTGELF
>.|TRBJ2-3|TRBV7-8
ASSFTGGLTDTQY
>once|TRBJ2-7|TRBV2
ASMGVEGGGPTTYEQY
>.|TRBJ1-5|TRBV2
ASTPQGAGSNQPQH
>.|TRBJ1-6|TRBV9
ASSRQGDSPLH
>once|TRBJ2-5|TRBV14
ASSSDTLQAETQY
>.|TRBJ1-5|TRBV24-1
ATSALGQGNQPQH
>.|TRBJ1-2|TRBV7-2
ASSFRVDYGYT
>.|TRBJ1-5|TRBV29-1
SVSTGGVGQPQH
>.|TRBJ1-1|TRBV12-5
ASSSSEENEAF
>.|TRBJ1-1|TRBV27
ASSLYGVGTEAF
>.|TRBJ2-1|TRBV18
ASSPPTGRTNNEQF
>.|TRBJ2-7|TRBV2
ASKSGGYEQY
>.|TRBJ2-7|TRBV29-1
SVVKDNYEQY
>.|TRBJ2-1|TRBV24-1
ATSGMGVGQFEQF
>once|TRBJ1-6|TRBV7-2
ASSSTRGNSPLH
>.|TRBJ1-5|TRBV19
ASSRAGGGKPQH
>.|TRBJ2-1|TRBV7-3
ASSRSHEQF
>.|TRBJ2-6|TRBV19
ASSRGTKSSGANVLT